Below are 15 T cell receptor beta chains sequenced from a single sample in a study of a mutant IDH1 vaccine in newly diagnosed glioma. Time point in this sample: baseline, week 1 (first vaccination visit). Treatment: pre-vaccination baseline after standard-of-care therapy. Clones were read by immunoSEQ multiplex PCR, and TCRdb kept only the in-frame ones, dropping some. Among 25,000 to 35,000 clones listed, more than 85% were seen once. Sequences were derived from PBMCs, sampled from a glioma patient treated with radiotherapy, temozolomide or both. These receptors were taken from a woman aged 40 to 55 with glioma.

The V gene is TRBV18, the J gene TRBJ1-3, with D unclear. With 2 bases removed from V and 1 base from J, the gap between germline ends came to 9 bases. The germline CDR1 and CDR2 sequences are KGHSH and LQKENI. This CDR3 has 15 amino acids. The CDR3 reads CASSPSLGSGNTIYF. CDR3 in DNA: TGTGCCAGCTCACCATCCCTGGGGTCTGGAAACACCATATATTTT.

This chain joins TRBV4-1 and TRBJ1-4, with D possibly being TRBD1 (5 bases). V was shortened by 0 bases and J by 4 bases, with 9 bases between the two germline ends. Per the germline V gene, CDR1 is MGHRA and CDR2 is YSYEKL. The CDR3 runs to 15 residues. This chain's CDR3 is CASSQDKGHNEKLFF. CDR3 in DNA: TGCGCCAGCAGCCAAGATAAAGGACATAATGAAAAACTGTTTTTT.

This clone was counted only a few times. The V gene is TRBV19, the J gene TRBJ1-1; tentative D call: TRBD1 (6 bases). In germline, CDR1 is LNHDA, CDR2 SQIVND (reference sequence). CDR3 length equals 15 residues. V was pared by 3 bases and J by 5 bases, with 16 bases between. The CDR3 sequence: CASSMSGRGGTEAFF. The CDR3 coding sequence is TGTGCCAGTAGTATGTCAGGCAGAGGGGGTACTGAAGCTTTCTTT. The full variable domain, completed using reference TRBV19 and TRBJ1-1, is DGGITQSPKYLFRKEGQNVTLSCEQNLNHDAMYWYRQDPGQGLRLIYYSQIVNDFQKGDIAEGYSVSREKKESFPLTVTSAQKNPTAFYLCASSMSGRGGTEAFFGQGTRLTVV.

The V gene is TRBV6-5, the J gene TRBJ1-2; D remains unclear. The CDR3 totals 15 residues. V lost 2 bases, J lost 0 bases, and 10 bases lay in between. Germline lookup yields CDR1 MNHEY and CDR2 SVGAGI. The CDR3 DNA reads as TGTGCCAGCAGTTACGCGGGCAGCGCTAACTATGGCTACACCTTC. Its protein is CASSYAGSANYGYTF.

This rearrangement joins TRBV4-3 to TRBJ1-5; tentatively, D is TRBD1 (6 bases). This CDR3 spans 18 amino acids. Germline assignment: CDR1 LGHNA and CDR2 YSLEER. The V gene lost 0 bases and the J gene lost 7 bases, with 22 bases spanning the gap. CDR3 loop: CASSQDLRTQGRGQPQHF. The DNA of the CDR3 is TGCGCCAGCAGCCAAGATCTTCGGACACAGGGCCGGGGCCAGCCCCAGCATTTT.

The rearrangement uses TRBV29-1 and TRBJ1-1, with a possible D match to TRBD1 (6 bases). The V gene's germline CDR1 is SQVTM and CDR2 ANQGSEA. The CDR3 extends over 12 amino acids. V was cut by 8 bases and J by 10 bases, with 20 bases left in between. The CDR3 sequence: CSPSRDGGGAFF. The DNA for the CDR3 is TGCAGCCCCTCCCGGGACGGAGGGGGAGCTTTCTTT.

The chain uses TRBV19 and TRBJ2-1; TRBD1 is a possible D gene (6 bases). Germline CDR1 LNHDA, CDR2 SQIVND (reference sequence). The CDR3 runs to 15 residues. Trimming shortened V by 0 bases and J by 2 bases, and 8 bases separated the two germline ends. CDR3 nucleotide sequence: TGTGCCAGTAGTATAGATGGGGGCGCCTACAATGAGCAGTTCTTC. Translating gives CASSIDGGAYNEQFF.

The CDR3 loop reads CASSPNGVSTEAFF. DNA for the CDR3: TGTGCCAGCAGCCCTAATGGGGTTAGCACTGAAGCTTTCTTT. The chain is built from TRBV7-9 and TRBJ1-1; the D is unclear. In germline, CDR1 is SEHNR, CDR2 FQNEAQ (reference sequence). Trimming removed 5 bases at V and 4 bases at J, with 14 bases between. The CDR3 loop spans 14 amino acids.

J is TRBJ2-1 and V is TRBV6-6; 7 bases line up with TRBD2. Losses at the gene ends were 11 bases for V and 8 bases for J; bases not matched to a gene: 9. Looked up from germline, CDR1 is MNHNY and CDR2 is SVGAGI (reference sequence). The CDR3 spans 12 residues. CDR3 in DNA: TGTGCCGCTCTTGGGGGGGGAGATGAGCAGTTCTTC. Encoded protein: CAALGGGDEQFF.

The chain joins TRBV10-2 to TRBJ2-2; 7 bases are shared with TRBD1. The germline V gene encodes CDR1 WSHSY and CDR2 SAAADI. J gave up 1 base and V 4 bases, and 0 bases lay outside the gene matches. CDR3 length: 14 amino acids. The CDR3 sequence is CASSGQGNTGELFF. CDR3 nucleotides: TGCGCCAGCAGTGGACAGGGGAACACCGGGGAGCTGTTTTTT.

The sample holds a few counts of this clone. The V and J genes are TRBV4-1 and TRBJ2-1; D is perhaps TRBD1 (6 bases). This CDR3 contains 18 residues. From germline, CDR1 is MGHRA and CDR2 YSYEKL. Trimming shortened V by 4 bases and J by 0 bases, and 19 bases separated the two germline ends. The CDR3 loop reads CASSRVETGRGSYNEQFF. CDR3 nucleotides: TGCGCCAGCAGCCGAGTAGAGACAGGCCGAGGCTCCTACAATGAGCAGTTCTTC.

The V call is TRBV5-1, the J call TRBJ1-2; D is unclear. This CDR3 is built from 15 residues. Trimming shortened V by 0 bases and J by 2 bases, and 11 bases separated the two germline ends. Germline V gene data show CDR1 as SGHRS and CDR2 as YFSETQ. The CDR3 coding sequence is TGCGCCAGCAGCTTGGCCGCGGGGAACAACTATGGCTACACCTTC. It yields the protein CASSLAAGNNYGYTF. Full variable domain (remainder filled in from reference TRBV5-1 and TRBJ1-2): KAGVTQTPRYLIKTRGQQVTLSCSPISGHRSVSWYQQTPGQGLQFLFEYFSETQRNKGNFPGRFSGRQFSNSRSEMNVSTLELGDSALYLCASSLAAGNNYGYTFGSGTRLTVV.

This sequence joins TRBV6-5 and TRBJ1-4; tentative D call: TRBD1 (5 bases). V gave up 4 bases and J gave up 0 bases, with 12 bases separating them. The germline gives CDR1 MNHEY, CDR2 SVGAGI. The CDR3 covers 16 residues. For the CDR3, the DNA is TGTGCCAGCAGTTGGCAGACAGCAGCAACTAATGAAAAACTGTTTTTT. It specifies CASSWQTAATNEKLFF.

This clone appeared once. The V and J genes are TRBV5-1 and TRBJ2-3; no firm D call. The CDR3 totals 13 residues. Germline V gives CDR1 SGHRS, CDR2 YFSETQ. V was shortened by 4 bases and J by 3 bases, with 9 bases between the two germline ends. The CDR3, as DNA: TGCGCCAGCAGCCCGCCTAGGACAGATACGCAGTATTTT. It yields the protein CASSPPRTDTQYF.

The J gene is TRBJ2-7, the V gene TRBV10-2, with TRBD2 identical over 11 bases. CDR1 and CDR2 (germline): WSHSY, SAAADI. The CDR3 is 15 amino acids. V dropped 6 bases and J dropped 3; count of bases not matched to a gene: 7. CDR3 nucleotides: TGCGCCAGCAGGATCCCCGGGACTAGCGGCTACGAGCAGTACTTC. It is translated as CASRIPGTSGYEQYF.